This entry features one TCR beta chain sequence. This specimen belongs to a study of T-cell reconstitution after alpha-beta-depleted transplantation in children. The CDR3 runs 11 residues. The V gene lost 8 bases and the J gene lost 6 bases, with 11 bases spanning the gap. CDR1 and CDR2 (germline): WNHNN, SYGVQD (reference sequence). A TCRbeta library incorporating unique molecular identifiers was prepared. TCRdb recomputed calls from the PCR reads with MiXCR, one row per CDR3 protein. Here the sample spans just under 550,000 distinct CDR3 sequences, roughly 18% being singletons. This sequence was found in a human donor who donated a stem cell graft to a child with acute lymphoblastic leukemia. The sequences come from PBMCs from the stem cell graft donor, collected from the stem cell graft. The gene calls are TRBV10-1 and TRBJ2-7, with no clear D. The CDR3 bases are TGCGCCAGCGTAGACTCATGCGAGCAGTACTTC. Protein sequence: CASVDSCEQYF.